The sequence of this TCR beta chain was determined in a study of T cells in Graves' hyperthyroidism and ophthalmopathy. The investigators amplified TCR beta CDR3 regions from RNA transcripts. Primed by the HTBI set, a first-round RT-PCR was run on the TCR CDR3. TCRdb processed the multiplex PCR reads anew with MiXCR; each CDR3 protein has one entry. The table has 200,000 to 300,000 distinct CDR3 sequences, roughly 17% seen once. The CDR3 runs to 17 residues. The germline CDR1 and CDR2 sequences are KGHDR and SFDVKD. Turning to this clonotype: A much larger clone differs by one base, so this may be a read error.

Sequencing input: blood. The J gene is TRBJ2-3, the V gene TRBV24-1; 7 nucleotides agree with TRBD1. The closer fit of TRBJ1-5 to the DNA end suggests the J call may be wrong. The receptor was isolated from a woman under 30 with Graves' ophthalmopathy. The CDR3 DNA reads TGTGCCACCAGTGACTCCGCTAGCGGAAGAGGGACAGATACGCAGCATTTT. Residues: CATSDSASGRGTDTQHF.